This record looks at one T cell receptor (beta chain) sequence and its context. This clone has just one count. What this receptor recognizes is not known. Per-nucleotide qualities are absent, and no much larger clonotype sits a single base away. The immunoSEQ Assay was used to sequence TCR beta CDR3 regions from DNA. The published analysis was carried out like this. To compute T cell density, TCR beta template counts were normalized to usable DNA, which was estimated by amplifying housekeeping genes. The preseqR package was used to estimate richness by extrapolating to 400,000 templates for PBMC samples and to 120,000 templates for tissue samples. Clonality was defined as one minus Pielou's evenness. Differential abundance testing on productive amino-acid clonotypes, with a minimum total count of 5 and an alpha of 0.1, was used to identify tissue-enriched TCRs. The Jaccard Index and the Morisita Overlap Index were used to quantify repertoire overlap between compartments. GLIPH grouped TCR beta CDR3s together with public tetramer-defined viral CDR3s, and a viral motif had to include at least three viral sequences and show V-gene enrichment. TCRdb re-hosts the immuneACCESS table, in-frame sequences only. Its copies lack some clones; in the studies checked, an unresolved V gene accounts for under half of them, and the cause for the rest is not known. V and J calls plus clone size are reproduced from that table; the DNA served to infer D and trimming. Present in this sample are 45,000 or so clones, about 88% of which were seen just once. The ten largest clonotypes hold 2.5% of the sample.

This sample stems from a study of T cells in localized non-small cell lung cancer (dated by TCRdb to about 2020). Context from the whole study: T cell repertoires of 200 to 250 early-stage NSCLC patients were analyzed, with tumors being compared against uninvolved tumor-adjacent lungs. A mean age of around 69 years was recorded for the NSCLC patients, of whom more than 120 were male and 85 to 110 were female. The cohort consisted of 236 treatment-naive NSCLC patients whose localized lung tumors had been resected.

What the research found in general, with its limitations: Uninvolved tumor-adjacent lung showed the highest T cell clonality, higher than tumor, which suggests more focused antigenic responses in the adjacent lung. Because multi-region sequencing of the tumors was not done, intratumor heterogeneity could not be ruled out. A median of roughly 56 of the top 100 tumor clones were detected in paired uninvolved adjacent lung, and around 30 of these tumor clones were also found among the top 100 clones of the paired uninvolved adjacent lung. Since the design was exploratory, TCR variables were selected using unadjusted p-values with no false-discovery rate correction. Higher blood T cell density associated with longer overall survival, while higher adjacent-lung clonality associated with shorter survival.

V and J are trimmed by 7 bases and 7 bases, and the gene matches miss 14 bases of the junction. The CDR3 has 16 amino acids, counting the end cysteine and phenylalanine. Of the read, only the CDR3 DNA is kept; its 48 bases are in frame from base 1. For CDR1 and CDR2, the germline V gene (reference sequence) lists LNHDA and SQIVND. At diagnosis, tumor, uninvolved tumor-adjacent lung and peripheral blood were collected and then preserved as a mix of FFPE and fresh-frozen material. For TCR repertoire profiling, blood samples were analyzed in the form of peripheral blood mononuclear cells. The sample was PBMCs, taken before any cancer treatment. The chain couples TRBV19 to TRBJ2-2; 8 central bases correspond to TRBD1. The clonotype was recovered from a man aged 40 to 75 with stage II lung adenocarcinoma. The CDR3 sequence is CASTLPGQGEDGELFF. The base sequence is TGTGCCAGTACCCTACCTGGACAGGGTGAAGACGGGGAGCTGTTTTTT. The full variable domain, completed from the reference TRBV19 and TRBJ2-2 proteins outside the CDR3, reads DGGITQSPKYLFRKEGQNVTLSCEQNLNHDAMYWYRQDPGQGLRLIYYSQIVNDFQKGDIAEGYSVSREKKESFPLTVTSAQKNPTAFYLCASTLPGQGEDGELFFGEGSRLTVL.